These 3 T cell receptor beta chains were sequenced from one sample in a study of shared clonotypes between healthy human individuals. CD45RO-negative, CCR7-selected cells formed the naive CD8 fraction, which excluded terminally differentiated effector memory CD45RA+ cells. Sequencing was performed with immunoSEQ multiplex PCR; in TCRdb, only in-frame clones are kept and a portion is missing. The table has more than 2 million clones, roughly 95% seen once. Sequencing was performed on naive CD8+ T cells sorted from blood. These receptors came from a man aged 18 to 35 in good health.

The chain employs TRBV25-1 and TRBJ2-7; the D gene is possibly TRBD2 (5 bases). The V end was cut by 3 bases, the J end by 3 bases, with 15 bases between. CDR1 and CDR2 from the germline V gene are MGHDK and SYGVNS. The CDR3 contains 15 residues. CDR3 sequence: CASSEFTSRDYEQYF. The CDR3 DNA is TGTGCCAGCAGTGAGTTCACTTCACGGGACTACGAGCAGTACTTC.

The J gene is TRBJ2-7, the V gene TRBV13; a weak D match, TRBD2 (5 bases). The CDR3 covers 14 residues. Germline V gene sequence: CDR1 PRHDT, CDR2 FYEKMQ (reference sequence). V shed 3 bases and J shed 0 bases, with 9 bases lying between them. The CDR3 nucleotides read TGTGCCAGCAGCTTGGACTCTTTCTCCTACGAGCAGTACTTC. Translation: CASSLDSFSYEQYF.

V and J are TRBV7-9 and TRBJ2-3; the D call may be TRBD1 or TRBD2 (5 bases each). Trimming stripped 2 bases from V and 5 bases from J, with 11 bases between. The CDR3 consists of 14 residues. Germline V lookup: CDR1 SEHNR, CDR2 FQNEAQ (reference sequence). The CDR3 loop reads CASSLWGNGDTQYF. CDR3 nucleotide sequence: TGTGCCAGCAGCTTATGGGGGAATGGAGATACGCAGTATTTT.